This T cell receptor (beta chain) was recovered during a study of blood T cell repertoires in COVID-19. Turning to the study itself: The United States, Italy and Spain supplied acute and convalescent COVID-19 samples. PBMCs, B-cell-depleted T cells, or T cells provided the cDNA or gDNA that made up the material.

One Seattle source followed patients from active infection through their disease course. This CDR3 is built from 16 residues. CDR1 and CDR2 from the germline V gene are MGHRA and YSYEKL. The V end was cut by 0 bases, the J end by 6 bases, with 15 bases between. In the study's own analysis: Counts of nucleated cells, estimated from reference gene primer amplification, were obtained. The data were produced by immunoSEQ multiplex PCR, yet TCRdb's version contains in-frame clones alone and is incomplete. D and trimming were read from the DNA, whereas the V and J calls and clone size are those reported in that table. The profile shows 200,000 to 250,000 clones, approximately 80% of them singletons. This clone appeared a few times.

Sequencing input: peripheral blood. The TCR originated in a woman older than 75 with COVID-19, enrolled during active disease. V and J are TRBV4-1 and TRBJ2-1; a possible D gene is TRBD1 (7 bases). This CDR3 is CASSQDAGQLGNEQFF. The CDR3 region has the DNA TGCGCCAGCAGCCAAGATGCGGGACAGTTGGGCAATGAGCAGTTCTTC.